This note documents a single T cell receptor beta chain sequence. This clone was observed a handful of times. Its antigen is unknown. There are no base qualities to consult, and no much larger clone falls within one base. Using the deep immunoSEQ assay, multiplex PCR amplified TCR CDR3 regions from genomic DNA. Genomic DNA extracted from each cell subset was distributed evenly over all wells of several immunoSEQ 96-well plates, and each plate served as one replicate. For sorted subsets, each replicate PCR was loaded with approximately 200 ng genomic DNA, equivalent to about 33,000 T cell genomes. The purified libraries were quantified using a Qubit 3.0 fluorometer, sized with a Bioanalyzer 2100, and then quantified again using the KAPA Library Quantification kit. Every immunoSEQ 96-well plate was sequenced on a dedicated single-read 150-cycle Illumina NextSeq 550 flow cell. Per the source publication's procedure: Because the immunoSEQ output held only junctional sequences and lacked quality scores, the filtering could not match the filtering applied to full-length reads. Sequences were annotated with PyIR, a Python wrapper for IgBLAST v1.9, and V/J genes and CDR3 were assigned using IMGT germline references. Reads were filtered out if the reads had weak V/J assignments (E-value above 1e-6), no CDR3, stop codons, out-of-frame junctions, or ambiguous translated residues. A V3J clonotype was defined by an identical inferred V gene, J gene, and CDR3 amino acid sequence. The percentage overlap between two repertoires was calculated by dividing the number of shared unique clonotypes by the size of the smaller repertoire. Three approaches were used to assess repertoire richness: RTK rarefaction, the Chao1 estimator, and Recon v2.1 estimates of unobserved clonotypes. For all TCRbeta clonotypes obtained by the gDNA method from a few donors, generation probabilities were computed with OLGA. TCRdb took this table from immuneACCESS and kept in-frame rearrangements with V and J called. Such tables lack part of the clones; where checked against another copy, unresolved V genes explain under half of the gap, and the rest is unexplained. V, J and clone size were drawn from that table, and D and trimming were deduced from the DNA. Across this sample there are roughly 2.1 million clones, with roughly 91% seen only once. The top ten clones comprise 1.5% to 2% of the sample.

CD8 naive samples were CD45RO-negative cells positively selected for CCR7, giving a CD45RA+CCR7+ population that excluded TemRA cells. The donors were healthy, HIV-negative adults with no recently reported acute infections or vaccinations. Every donor was a Caucasian adult residing in Nashville, Tennessee, USA. Blood was collected by leukapheresis, and PBMCs were isolated by Ficoll-Histopaque density gradient centrifugation and then cryopreserved in liquid nitrogen vapor phase. Analytical flow cytometry was used to check the purity and quantity of each magnetically sorted T cell population. From each sorted fraction, genomic DNA was isolated and quantified by UV absorbance on a Nanodrop 2000c. The entry originates in a study of shared clonotypes between healthy human individuals (dated by TCRdb to about 2020). Turning to the overall study: The cohort comprised a couple of women and a few men aged 18 to 49 years. For each donor, CD4 naive and CD4 memory were each run on three plates, CD8 naive on two plates, and CD8 memory on one plate. Libraries were prepared and TCR repertoires were sequenced by different laboratories using diverse techniques, in order to increase sequencing depth and limit assay-specific biases. Blood TCR repertoires of five healthy adults were deeply sequenced to estimate repertoire size and the extent of clonotype sharing between individuals. Between about 0.8 and 9 billion PBMCs per donor were obtained by leukapheresis. Overall study results and their limits: Naive subsets generally had larger estimated clonotype richness than memory subsets. Higher generation probabilities were observed for clonotypes shared by all four sorted-subset donors than for non-shared clonotypes. Only blood was sampled, and tissue TCR repertoires likely differ from those in blood. Because the study included only a small number of donors, the genetic and exposure-history diversity represented was limited. Pairwise subsampling indicated that sequencing depth was expected to affect the degree of clonotype sharing among donors. Approximately 5% of naive CD4, roughly 3.5% of naive CD8, 2.3% of memory CD4, and approximately 0.39% of memory CD8 clonotypes were shared across a few donors. Even with the large sequencing depth, rarefaction of the sorted-subset datasets indicated that sequencing was incomplete.

For CDR1 and CDR2, the germline V gene lists SQVTM and ANQGSEA. From the cysteine through the phenylalanine, the CDR3 covers 14 amino acids. The kept DNA is CDR3 alone, 42 bases in frame from the first base. V is reduced by 6 bases and J by 1 base, leaving a spacing of 15 bases between them. The sample taken for sequencing was naive CD8+ T cells from PBMCs. The cell subset or site label, as the study defines it: CD45RA+CCR7+. This sequence uses TRBV29-1 and TRBJ1-1; perhaps TRBD1 is the D gene, with 5 bases matching. The sequence was obtained from a man aged 18-30 years in good health. Some clones in this sample may be carry-over from other donors' samples. CDR3 reads: CSVKIGGSNTEAFF. The nucleotide sequence is given as TGCAGCGTGAAAATCGGGGGATCGAACACTGAAGCTTTCTTT.